This TCR beta chain was identified during a study of blood T cell repertoires in COVID-19. On the study more broadly: Material from acute and convalescent COVID-19 was sourced from the United States, Italy and Spain. Sources were T cells, B-cell-depleted T cells, or PBMCs; the material itself was cDNA or gDNA.

Per the authors' pipeline: Amplification from reference gene primers served as the basis for estimated nucleated cell counts. TCRdb's copy holds only in-frame clones and misses some; the assay was immunoSEQ multiplex PCR. The V and J calls and clone size come from that table; D and trimming were worked out from the DNA. The sample consists of 250,000 or so clones, roughly nine tenths of them appearing once. Input material: peripheral blood. The TCR was taken from a man between 60 and 75 years old with acute or convalescent COVID-19.

The CDR3: CASSWAGSGTGELFF. The DNA of the CDR3 is TGTGCCAGCAGTTGGGCAGGGTCGGGCACCGGGGAGCTGTTTTTT. J is TRBJ2-2 and V is TRBV27, with TRBD1 as a possible D gene (5 bases). The CDR3 sequence is 15 residues long. V was shortened by 4 bases and J by 4 bases, with 13 bases between the two germline ends. The germline V gene encodes CDR1 MNHEY and CDR2 SMNVEV (reference sequence).